This T cell receptor (beta chain) was sequenced during a study of OX40 agonist ivuxolimab in advanced cancers. About the research overall: The study reported partial responses in three patients: one hepatocellular carcinoma, two cutaneous melanoma.

Regarding this clone: Its antigen remains unidentified.

Study-level findings and limits: CD8+ T cells showed, on average, more clonal expansion than CD4+ cells.

The CDR3 consists of 14 residues. Germline assignment: CDR1 SNHLY and CDR2 FYNNEI. Trimming cost V 6 bases and J 8 bases, with 16 bases left between them. No patient had autoimmune disease or received systemic immunosuppression. The study sampled blood at baseline, cycle 4 day 1, and cycle 7 day 1. The data were produced by immunoSEQ multiplex PCR, yet TCRdb's version contains in-frame clones alone and is incomplete. The sample lists about 59,000 clones, 75% to 90% occurring once. The sequences come from CD4+ or CD8+ T cells sorted from blood, collected in a trial of the OX40 agonist ivuxolimab. This receptor was identified in an adult with an advanced solid tumor such as melanoma, head and neck, liver or kidney cancer. J is TRBJ1-4 and V is TRBV2; D might be TRBD1 (6 bases). Written as DNA, the CDR3 is TGTGCCAGCAGGGCCGAAGGGGGAAGCGAAAAACTGTTTTTT. It translates to CASRAEGGSEKLFF.